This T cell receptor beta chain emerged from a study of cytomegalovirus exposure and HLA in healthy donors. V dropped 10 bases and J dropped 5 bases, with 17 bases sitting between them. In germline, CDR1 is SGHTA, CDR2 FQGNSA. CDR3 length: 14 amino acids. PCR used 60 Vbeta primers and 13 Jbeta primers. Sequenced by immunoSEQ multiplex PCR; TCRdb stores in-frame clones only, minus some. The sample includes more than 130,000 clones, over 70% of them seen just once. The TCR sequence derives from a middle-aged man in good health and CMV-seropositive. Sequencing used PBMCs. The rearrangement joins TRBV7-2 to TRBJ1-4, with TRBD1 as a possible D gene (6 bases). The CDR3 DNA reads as TGTGCCACCAGGACAGATCCTTTAAATGAAAAACTGTTTTTT. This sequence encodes CATRTDPLNEKLFF.